These 26 T cell receptor beta chains originate from one sample sequenced in a study of OX40 agonist ivuxolimab in advanced cancers. Libraries were prepared by immunoSEQ multiplex PCR; TCRdb keeps only in-frame clonotypes and omits some of them. The sample carries 76,000 or so clones, 70% to 90% recorded once. This specimen was CD4+ or CD8+ T cells sorted from blood, taken in a trial of the OX40 agonist ivuxolimab. These receptors originate from an adult with an advanced solid tumor such as melanoma, head and neck, liver or kidney cancer.

The chain has TRBV7-7 and TRBJ2-5; D may be TRBD2 (6 bases). The CDR3 length is 15 residues. Germline V gives CDR1 SSHAT, CDR2 FNYEAQ (reference sequence). V was shortened by 3 bases and J by 3 bases, with 14 bases between the two germline ends. CDR3 DNA: TGTGCCAGCAGCTTGAGTGGCGGGAAAGAAGAGACCCAGTACTTC. Its protein is CASSLSGGKEETQYF.

The chain employs TRBV5-1 and TRBJ2-3; 7 bases are shared with TRBD1. V gave up 5 bases and J gave up 0 bases; unmatched junction bases: 9. Germline CDR1 and CDR2: SGHRS and YFSETQ. The CDR3 spans 16 residues. This CDR3 reads CASSLGRGPSTDTQYF. CDR3 in DNA: TGCGCCAGCAGTTTAGGAAGGGGGCCTAGCACAGATACGCAGTATTTT.

V and J are TRBV7-2 and TRBJ2-5; tentative D call: TRBD2 (6 bases). This CDR3 has 16 residues. The V and J ends lost 5 bases and 3 bases respectively, with 19 bases between them. Germline loops: CDR1 SGHTA, CDR2 FQGNSA. The chain's CDR3 is CASSRQTWWGEETQYF. The CDR3 nucleotides are TGTGCCAGCAGCCGACAGACGTGGTGGGGGGAAGAGACCCAGTACTTC.

V gene TRBV5-1 combines with J gene TRBJ1-4; 9 bases match TRBD1. Losses at the gene ends were 2 bases for V and 0 bases for J; bases not matched to a gene: 11. CDR1 and CDR2 (germline): SGHRS, YFSETQ. The CDR3 is made up of 19 amino acids. CDR3: CASSFGAWGQGATNEKLFF. In DNA, the CDR3 is TGCGCCAGCAGCTTTGGCGCTTGGGGACAGGGCGCAACTAATGAAAAACTGTTTTTT.

The chain combines TRBV19 with TRBJ2-3; possibly TRBD2 for D (6 bases). The CDR3 is 15 amino acids. CDR1 and CDR2 (germline): LNHDA, SQIVND (reference sequence). V dropped 0 bases and J dropped 8 bases, with 15 bases sitting between them. The CDR3 reads CASSIEKRQRATQYF. The CDR3 region has the DNA TGTGCCAGTAGTATAGAGAAGCGTCAGCGGGCTACGCAGTATTTT.

The chain carries TRBV7-9 and TRBJ2-6; D is possibly TRBD1 (6 bases). Germline V CDR1 and CDR2: SEHNR, FQNEAQ (reference sequence). V gave up 5 bases and J gave up 0 bases, with 17 bases separating them. The CDR3 runs 18 residues. The chain's CDR3 is CASSQTRQDSSGANVLTF. The CDR3 bases are TGTGCCAGCAGCCAGACGCGACAGGACAGCTCTGGGGCCAACGTCCTGACTTTC.

The V gene is TRBV5-1, the J gene TRBJ1-5; weak D call: TRBD1 (5 bases). The V gene lost 4 bases and the J gene lost 2 bases, with 7 bases spanning the gap. The CDR3 runs 13 residues. Per the germline V gene, CDR1 is SGHRS and CDR2 is YFSETQ. This CDR3 is CASSPGGNQPQHF. The CDR3 bases are TGCGCCAGCAGCCCGGGGGGCAATCAGCCCCAGCATTTT.

This clone was observed a single time. CDR3 DNA: TGTGCCAGCAGCCGGGGTTTCGGAGAGACCCAGTACTTC. Translation: CASSRGFGETQYF. The chain links TRBV7-9 to TRBJ2-5, with a weak D call TRBD2 (5 bases). The CDR3 is made up of 13 amino acids. V lost 5 bases and J lost 4, with 11 bases in between. In germline, CDR1 is SEHNR, CDR2 FQNEAQ (reference sequence).

Sample share makes this clone medium-sized. The chain couples TRBV2 to TRBJ1-2; D call uncertain. The CDR3 contains 13 residues. The V gene's germline CDR1 is SNHLY and CDR2 FYNNEI. Trimming left V 1 base short and J 4 bases short, with 7 bases between. The CDR3: CASSEDGFYGYTF. CDR3 nucleotides: TGTGCCAGCAGTGAAGACGGCTTCTATGGCTACACCTTC.

The V gene is TRBV7-9, the J gene TRBJ2-5, with TRBD1 as a possible D gene (6 bases). The V and J ends lost 7 bases and 1 base respectively, with 16 bases between them. The CDR3 sequence is 15 residues long. Per germline, CDR1 SEHNR and CDR2 FQNEAQ (reference sequence). The CDR3 is CASNPVTGLQETQYF. The CDR3 region has the DNA TGTGCCAGCAACCCGGTGACAGGCCTCCAAGAGACCCAGTACTTC.

The J gene is TRBJ2-3, the V gene TRBV11-1, with D possibly TRBD2 on 7 matching bases. Germline values: CDR1 SGHAT, CDR2 FQDESV (reference sequence). The length of the CDR3 is 16 residues. With 5 bases removed from V and 4 bases from J, the gap between germline ends came to 19 bases. CDR3 residues: CASSPPPGGGADTQYF. DNA of the CDR3: TGTGCCAGCAGCCCCCCCCCGGGGGGCGGCGCAGATACGCAGTATTTT.

This CDR3 is CASSEASGNEQFF. In nucleotides, the CDR3 is TGTGCCAGCAGTGAAGCTTCAGGGAATGAGCAGTTCTTC. The V gene is TRBV6-1, the J gene TRBJ2-1, with D perhaps TRBD1 (5 bases). Looked up from germline, CDR1 is MNHNS and CDR2 is SASEGT. The length of the CDR3 is 13 residues. V lost 0 bases and J 7 bases, leaving 7 bases between the germline ends.

V gene TRBV5-1 combines with J gene TRBJ2-5; weak D call: TRBD2 (5 bases). Looked up from germline, CDR1 is SGHRS and CDR2 is YFSETQ. The V end was cut by 0 bases, the J end by 4 bases, with 10 bases between. The CDR3 runs 14 residues. In DNA, the CDR3 is TGCGCCAGCAGCTTGGTAGGGAGTGGAGAGACCCAGTACTTC. It translates to CASSLVGSGETQYF.

V usage is TRBV5-6 and J usage is TRBJ1-5; D remains unclear. V was cut by 0 bases and J by 1 base, with 8 bases left in between. Germline V CDR1 and CDR2: SGHDT, YYEEEE. The CDR3 runs to 15 residues. The CDR3 DNA reads as TGTGCCAGCAGCTTGGGGGTACAGAGCAATCAGCCCCAGCATTTT. Translation: CASSLGVQSNQPQHF. Full variable domain (missing parts from reference TRBV5-6 and TRBJ1-5): DAGVTQSPTHLIKTRGQQVTLRCSPKSGHDTVSWYQQALGQGPQFIFQYYEEEERQRGNFPDRFSGHQFPNYSSELNVNALLLGDSALYLCASSLGVQSNQPQHFGDGTRLSIL.

This CDR3 is CASIGPGQGGGEQFF. Here the CDR3 DNA reads TGTGCCAGTATCGGACCGGGACAGGGTGGAGGGGAGCAGTTCTTC. The chain links TRBV19 to TRBJ2-1, with 9 bases fitting TRBD1. Unmatched junction bases numbered 14, after V lost 7 bases and J lost 10 bases. This CDR3 comprises 15 residues. Per germline, CDR1 LNHDA and CDR2 SQIVND (reference sequence).

The genes are TRBV6-4 and TRBJ1-2; 7 bases match TRBD1. The length of the CDR3 is 14 residues. V trimming: 5 bases; J trimming: 4 bases; junction bases outside the gene matches: 7. CDR1 and CDR2 (germline): MRHNA, SNTAGT. The CDR3 protein is CASSIGGGSYGYTF. CDR3 DNA sequence: TGTGCCAGCAGTATAGGGGGCGGCAGCTATGGCTACACCTTC.

The CDR3 bases are TGTGCCAGCAGCCTACGGACTACAAACTATGGCTACACCTTC. Residues: CASSLRTTNYGYTF. This chain uses TRBV7-8 with TRBJ1-2; D is uncertain. CDR1 is SGHVS and CDR2 is FQNEAQ in the germline V gene. V gave up 5 bases and J gave up 2 bases, with 12 bases separating them. The CDR3 length is 14 residues.

In its sample, this clone was seen once. The chain carries TRBV27 and TRBJ2-7; D might be TRBD1 or TRBD2, each matching 5 bases. Germline V lookup: CDR1 MNHEY, CDR2 SMNVEV (reference sequence). V shed 7 bases and J shed 6 bases, with 22 bases lying between them. This CDR3 is built from 15 residues. This chain's CDR3 is CASTKASGRFLEQYF. CDR3 coding DNA: TGTGCCAGCACCAAAGCCTCGGGACGGTTCCTCGAGCAGTACTTC.

Here the CDR3 DNA reads TGTGCCAGCAGCCACCTTAGGTGGGGGTCTAACACCGGGGAGCTGTTTTTT. Its protein product is CASSHLRWGSNTGELFF. This chain joins TRBV14 and TRBJ2-2, with D perhaps matching TRBD1 or TRBD2 (5 bases each). The V gene lost 3 bases and the J gene lost 2 bases, with 16 bases spanning the gap. The CDR3 runs 17 residues. From germline, CDR1 is SGHDN and CDR2 FVKESK.

V is TRBV6-5 and J is TRBJ1-5; D gene ambiguous. CDR3 size: 13 residues. The germline V gene has CDR1 MNHEY and CDR2 SVGAGI. The V gene lost 3 bases and the J gene lost 7 bases, with 10 bases spanning the gap. In DNA form, the CDR3 reads TGTGCCAGCAGTTATGGGATCCACCAGCCCCAGCATTTT. Amino acids: CASSYGIHQPQHF.

The rearrangement uses TRBV5-6 and TRBJ2-1, with 14 nucleotides matching TRBD2. The V gene end was trimmed by 4 bases and the J gene end by 4 bases; junction bases not matched to a gene: 10. The CDR3 loop spans 18 amino acids. Germline V gene data show CDR1 as SGHDT and CDR2 as YYEEEE. In DNA, the CDR3 is TGTGCCAGCAGCCCCGGGACTAGCGGGAGTGTAGGATACAATGAGCAGTTCTTC. As protein: CASSPGTSGSVGYNEQFF.

Turning to this clone: The same CDR3 is also encoded by other DNA sequences in this sample. The chain has TRBV15 and TRBJ1-1; D not resolved. Germline V gives CDR1 LNHNV, CDR2 YYDKDF (reference sequence). Trimming shortened V by 1 base and J by 5 bases, and 2 bases separated the two germline ends. This CDR3 is built from 11 residues. As DNA, the CDR3 is TGTGCCACCAGCAGAGGGACTGAAGCTTTCTTT. It encodes CATSRGTEAFF.

This chain connects TRBV19 to TRBJ1-5; D might be TRBD1 (6 bases). Trimming shortened V by 3 bases and J by 6 bases, and 18 bases separated the two germline ends. Germline CDR1 reads LNHDA; CDR2 reads SQIVND (reference sequence). This CDR3 is 16 amino acids long. The CDR3 DNA reads as TGTGCCAGTAGTATCCGCGCGCTGGAGGGGGGTCAGCCCCAGCATTTT. Translated, it gives CASSIRALEGGQPQHF.

The rearrangement joins TRBV4-2 to TRBJ1-1, with D unresolved. CDR3 size: 13 residues. V lost 5 bases and J 0 bases, leaving 7 bases between the germline ends. The germline V gene has CDR1 LGHNA and CDR2 YNFKEQ. The CDR3 nucleotides read TGTGCCAGCAGCGCGCAGTTGAACACTGAAGCTTTCTTT. Translated: CASSAQLNTEAFF.

The rearrangement links TRBV6-5 to TRBJ2-7, with D maybe TRBD2 (6 bases). Germline CDR1 and CDR2: MNHEY and SVGAGI. This CDR3 has 15 amino acids. V was trimmed by 8 bases and J by 0 bases, leaving 17 bases between them. The CDR3 sequence is CASAVAARVSYEQYF. DNA of the CDR3: TGTGCCAGCGCTGTAGCGGCCAGGGTCTCCTACGAGCAGTACTTC.

The chain joins TRBV5-6 to TRBJ2-5; 8 positions agree with TRBD2. V gave up 2 bases and J gave up 11 bases; unmatched junction bases: 17. CDR1 is SGHDT and CDR2 is YYEEEE in the germline V gene. The CDR3 covers 16 residues. The CDR3 coding sequence is TGTGCCAGCAGCTTTTCGGGGAAGCGGGGGAGAGGGGAGCAGTACTTC. Encoded protein: CASSFSGKRGRGEQYF.